Below, one T cell receptor (beta chain) is given with its context. From germline, CDR1 is LGHNA and CDR2 YNFKEQ. J was trimmed by 6 bases and V by 4 bases; bases with no gene match: 9. The CDR3 has 15 residues. These data are taken from a study of blood T cell repertoires in COVID-19. Study-level information: Acute and convalescent COVID-19 samples came from the United States, Italy and Spain.

Original data processing: Reference gene primer amplification gave estimated nucleated cell counts. Only in-frame clones appear in the TCRdb table, and some are missing; sequencing was by immunoSEQ multiplex PCR. That table furnishes V, J and clone size, whereas the DNA furnished D and trimming. The sample yields roughly 80,000 clones, roughly 89% seen once. The sequence came from an elderly woman with active or convalescent COVID-19. This chain uses TRBV4-2 with TRBJ1-2; 9 nucleotides match TRBD1. The sample comprised peripheral blood. The CDR3 sequence is CASSLRQGGFDGYTF. CDR3 nucleotides: TGTGCCAGCAGCCTTAGACAGGGGGGGTTTGATGGCTACACCTTC.